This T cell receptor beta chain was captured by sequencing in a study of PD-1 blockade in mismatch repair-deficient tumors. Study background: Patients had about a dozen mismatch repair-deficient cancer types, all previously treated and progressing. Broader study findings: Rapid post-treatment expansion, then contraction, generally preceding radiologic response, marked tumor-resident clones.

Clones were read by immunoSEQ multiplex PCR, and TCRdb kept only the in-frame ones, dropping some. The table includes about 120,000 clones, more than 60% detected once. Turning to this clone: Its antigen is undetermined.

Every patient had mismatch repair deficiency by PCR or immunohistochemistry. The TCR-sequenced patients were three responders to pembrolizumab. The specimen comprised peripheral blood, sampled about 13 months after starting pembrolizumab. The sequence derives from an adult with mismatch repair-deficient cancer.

CDR3 DNA sequence: TGCAGCGTTGGGGGGGGAAGGCTCTCTGGAAACACCATATATTTT. It is translated as CSVGGGRLSGNTIYF. The J gene is TRBJ1-3, the V gene TRBV29-1; possible D gene TRBD1, 5 bases. The CDR3 covers 15 residues. The V end was cut by 4 bases, the J end by 0 bases, with 13 bases between. Per germline, CDR1 SQVTM and CDR2 ANQGSEA. Together with reference TRBV29-1 and TRBJ1-3, the CDR3 gives the full variable domain: SAVISQKPSRDICQRGTSLTIQCQVDSQVTMMFWYRQQPGQSLTLIATANQGSEATYESGFVIDKFPISRPNLTFSTLTVSNMSPEDSSIYLCSVGGGRLSGNTIYFGEGSWLTVV.